Sequencing of this TCR beta chain was carried out in a study of blood T cell repertoires in COVID-19 (dated by TCRdb to 2018 to 2021). Concerning the study at large: The collaborator samples originated in the United States, Italy and Spain and spanned the acute and convalescent phases of COVID-19. The prospective study material was composed of cDNA or gDNA derived from T cells, B-cell-depleted T cells, or PBMCs. The dataset comprised deeply sampled blood TCRbeta repertoires from subjects exposed to, actively infected with, or recovered from COVID-19. The repertoires were released in a freely available public database intended as a resource for research on the immune response to SARS-CoV-2. The samples were drawn from two sources: the first 160 participants of the ongoing ImmuneRACE study, and some 1,300 subjects contributed by 6 global collaborators. Nearly every sample came with metadata listing a de-identified subject ID, COVID-19 status, age in years and sex. Where available, HLA class I and class II types were taken from metadata supplied by the sample provider and were not determined by assay-based typing. Overall study outcomes, separate from this receptor: How much clinical and demographic metadata was included differed by source and by participant, and the metadata was provided uncurated.

TCRbeta CDR3 regions were amplified from genomic DNA using the immunoSEQ Assay, a bias-controlled multiplex PCR. The study's own analysis went as follows. Within the assay, amplification of reference gene primers was used to estimate how many nucleated cells each sample contained. Sequence reads were collapsed and filtered to measure the absolute abundance of every unique TCRbeta CDR3 rearrangement. Productive Simpson clonality was computed per sample as the square root of Simpson's diversity index over productive rearrangements. Drawn from immuneACCESS, this table holds only the in-frame rearrangements with V and J called that TCRdb kept. Clones are partly lost; checked studies trace under half to an unresolved V gene and leave the rest unexplained. V, J and clone size were drawn from that table, and D and trimming were deduced from the DNA. The sample data list some 21,000 clones, and around nine tenths of these were observed just once. The ten biggest clones cover about a sixth of the sample.

Collaborating institutions collected whole blood in K2EDTA tubes following their own protocols. For TCRbeta analysis, collaborators shipped samples as frozen whole blood, isolated PBMCs, or DNA extracted from either of those sample types. Based on the germline V gene (reference sequence), the CDR1 and CDR2 sequences are LNHNV and YYDKDF. Taken from cysteine to phenylalanine, the CDR3 has 17 residues. Only CDR3 DNA remains: 51 bases, in frame from the first base. At the junction V is shortened by 0 bases and J by 5 bases, with 17 bases in between. As regards this clone: Its binding antigen is unknown. No qualities accompany the bases; no much larger clone lies one base away.

The V and J segments used are TRBV15 and TRBJ2-1, with TRBD2 tentatively as D gene (6 bases match). The sample taken for sequencing was peripheral blood. This receptor was identified in a human donor with acute or convalescent COVID-19. The donor label of this sample is uncertain. Here the CDR3 is given as CATSRDSATRSNNEQFF. Read as DNA, the sequence is TGTGCCACCAGCAGAGATAGTGCGACTAGATCTAACAATGAGCAGTTCTTC.